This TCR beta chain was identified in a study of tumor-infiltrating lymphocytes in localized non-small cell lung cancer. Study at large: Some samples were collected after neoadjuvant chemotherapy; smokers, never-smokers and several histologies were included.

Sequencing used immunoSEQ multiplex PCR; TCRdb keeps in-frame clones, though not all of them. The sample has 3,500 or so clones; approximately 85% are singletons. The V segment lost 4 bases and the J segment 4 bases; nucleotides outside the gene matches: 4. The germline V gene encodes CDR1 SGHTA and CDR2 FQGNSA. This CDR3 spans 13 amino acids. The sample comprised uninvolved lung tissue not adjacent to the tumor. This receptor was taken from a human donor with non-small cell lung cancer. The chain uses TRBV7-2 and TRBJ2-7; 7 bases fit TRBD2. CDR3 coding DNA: TGTGCCAGCAGCTCGAGCGGGAAGTACGAGCAGTACTTC. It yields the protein CASSSSGKYEQYF.